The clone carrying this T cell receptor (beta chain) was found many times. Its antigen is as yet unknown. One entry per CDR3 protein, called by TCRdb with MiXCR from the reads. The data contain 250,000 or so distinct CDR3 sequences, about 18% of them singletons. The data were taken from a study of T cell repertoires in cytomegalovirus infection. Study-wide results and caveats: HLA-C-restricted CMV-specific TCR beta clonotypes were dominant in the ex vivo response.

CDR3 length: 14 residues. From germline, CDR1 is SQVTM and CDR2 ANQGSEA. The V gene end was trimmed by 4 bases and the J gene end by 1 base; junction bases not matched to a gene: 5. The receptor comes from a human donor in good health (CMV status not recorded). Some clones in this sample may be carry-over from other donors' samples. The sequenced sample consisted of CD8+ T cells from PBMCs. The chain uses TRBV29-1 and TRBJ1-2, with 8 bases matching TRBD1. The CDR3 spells CSVAIRGRNYGYTF. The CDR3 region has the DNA TGCAGCGTTGCAATCAGGGGGCGTAACTATGGCTACACCTTC.